These 21 T cell receptor beta chains were sequenced from one sample in a study of blood T cell repertoires in COVID-19. Only in-frame clones appear in the TCRdb table, and some are missing; sequencing was by immunoSEQ multiplex PCR. The repertoire holds about 190,000 clones, with roughly 89% as singletons. Specimen: peripheral blood. These receptors originate from a man aged 50-59 years with acute or convalescent COVID-19.

The chain's CDR3 is CASKLQGDQPQHF. The CDR3 region has the DNA TGTGCCAGCAAACTACAGGGAGATCAGCCCCAGCATTTT. The rearrangement joins TRBV2 to TRBJ1-5, with TRBD1 as a possible D gene (6 bases). V gave up 7 bases and J gave up 5 bases, with 12 bases separating them. The germline V gene has CDR1 SNHLY and CDR2 FYNNEI. This CDR3 contains 13 residues.

About this clone itself: This sample also contains other DNA sequences that code for the same CDR3. The chain combines TRBV15 with TRBJ1-5; 10 bases map to TRBD1. Germline loops: CDR1 LNHNV, CDR2 YYDKDF (reference sequence). The CDR3 extends over 14 amino acids. V lost 3 bases and J lost 4; bases outside the gene matches: 0. CDR3 in amino acids: CATSRDRGNQPQHF. The CDR3 DNA reads TGTGCCACCAGCAGGGACAGGGGGAATCAGCCCCAGCATTTT.

The V gene is TRBV7-6, the J gene TRBJ2-5; a weak D match, TRBD1 (7 bases). Germline V CDR1 and CDR2: SGHVS, FNYEAQ. This CDR3 has 16 amino acids. The V end lost 1 base, the J end lost 5 bases, and 17 bases lay between the germline ends. CDR3 amino acids: CASSLGGGGIGETQYF. The CDR3 DNA sequence: TGTGCCAGCAGCTTAGGTGGAGGGGGCATAGGTGAGACCCAGTACTTC.

V usage is TRBV7-8 and J usage is TRBJ1-6; 7 bases match TRBD1. Looked up from germline, CDR1 is SGHVS and CDR2 is FQNEAQ. V lost 0 bases, J lost 0 bases, and 5 bases stayed unmatched. The length of the CDR3 is 18 residues. In DNA form, the CDR3 reads TGTGCCAGCAGCTTAGCACAGGGGAGAAGCTCCTATAATTCACCCCTCCACTTT. Translation: CASSLAQGRSSYNSPLHF.

This chain uses TRBV5-1 with TRBJ2-1, with TRBD1 identical over 10 bases. CDR1 and CDR2 (germline): SGHRS, YFSETQ. V trimming: 2 bases; J trimming: 1 base; junction bases outside the gene matches: 12. This CDR3 region has 19 residues. CDR3 loop: CASSFTGTGAAQSYNEQFF. CDR3 nucleotide sequence: TGCGCCAGCAGCTTTACGGGGACAGGGGCCGCTCAGTCCTACAATGAGCAGTTCTTC.

This rearrangement joins TRBV7-2 to TRBJ2-5, with unresolved D. V lost 0 bases and J lost 4, with 3 bases in between. Germline V CDR1 and CDR2: SGHTA, FQGNSA. The CDR3 runs 12 residues. CDR3 residues: CASSLAGETQYF. The DNA for the CDR3 is TGTGCCAGCAGCTTAGCCGGAGAGACCCAGTACTTC.

This CDR3 reads CASKLAGATGANVLTF. The CDR3 bases are TGTGCCAGTAAGCTAGCGGGGGCTACTGGGGCCAACGTCCTGACTTTC. The chain joins TRBV19 to TRBJ2-6, with 10 bases identical to TRBD2. This CDR3 contains 16 residues. The germline V gene encodes CDR1 LNHDA and CDR2 SQIVND (reference sequence). J lost 2 bases, V lost 7 bases, and 5 bases had no gene match. Looking up the rest from reference TRBV19 and TRBJ2-6 gives the full variable domain: DGGITQSPKYLFRKEGQNVTLSCEQNLNHDAMYWYRQDPGQGLRLIYYSQIVNDFQKGDIAEGYSVSREKKESFPLTVTSAQKNPTAFYLCASKLAGATGANVLTFGAGSRLTVL.

This clone has only a few counts. The chain recombines TRBV7-8 with TRBJ2-7; perhaps TRBD1 as D (6 bases). From germline, CDR1 is SGHVS and CDR2 FQNEAQ. V lost 5 bases, J lost 1 base, and 12 bases lay in between. The CDR3 runs 14 residues. The CDR3 region is CASSPTGQSYEQYF. Written as DNA, the CDR3 is TGTGCCAGCAGCCCCACCGGACAGTCCTACGAGCAGTACTTC.

The chain links TRBV2 to TRBJ2-7; 8 bases fit TRBD2. The CDR3 contains 14 residues. After removal of 6 bases from V and 6 bases from J, the junction contained 10 bases not matched to a gene. Germline V lookup: CDR1 SNHLY, CDR2 FYNNEI. CDR3: CASSWDKREFEQYF. The CDR3 DNA sequence: TGTGCCAGCAGCTGGGACAAGCGGGAGTTCGAGCAGTACTTC.

The chain combines TRBV5-4 with TRBJ1-1, with D uncertain. From germline, CDR1 is SGHNT and CDR2 YYREEE (reference sequence). Between the trimmed V and J ends, which lost 4 bases and 0 bases, there was a span of 10 bases. The CDR3 extends over 14 amino acids. The CDR3 reads CASSVTQMNTEAFF. CDR3 nucleotide sequence: TGTGCCAGCAGCGTGACACAAATGAACACTGAAGCTTTCTTT.

The chain uses TRBV4-2 and TRBJ2-6; D is unresolved. Trimming took 0 bases from V and 0 from J, leaving 6 bases between them. The CDR3 runs to 16 residues. Germline assignment: CDR1 LGHNA and CDR2 YNFKEQ. CDR3 residues: CASSQDTSSGANVLTF. The CDR3 bases are TGTGCCAGCAGCCAAGATACAAGCTCTGGGGCCAACGTCCTGACTTTC.

This clone was counted a single time. The V gene is TRBV29-1, the J gene TRBJ1-2; no definite D call. V was clipped by 7 bases and J by 4 bases, with 10 bases between them. Germline V gene data show CDR1 as SQVTM and CDR2 as ANQGSEA. The CDR3 runs to 11 residues. Here the CDR3 reads CSARWSYGYTF. Here the CDR3 DNA reads TGCAGCGCCCGGTGGAGCTATGGCTACACCTTC.

The genes are TRBV27 and TRBJ2-1; perhaps TRBD1 as D (5 bases). The CDR3 extends over 14 amino acids. CDR1 and CDR2 from the germline V gene are MNHEY and SMNVEV (reference sequence). V was clipped by 3 bases and J by 5 bases, with 11 bases between them. The chain's CDR3 is CASSFPGLNNEQFF. In nucleotides, the CDR3 is TGTGCCAGCAGTTTCCCAGGGTTAAACAATGAGCAGTTCTTC.

The rearrangement uses TRBV7-3 and TRBJ2-2, with 10 positions matching TRBD2. The V gene's germline CDR1 is SGHTA and CDR2 FQGTGA. Germline trimming cut 6 bases from V and 0 bases from J; bases unmatched to any gene: 4. This CDR3 has 16 residues. CDR3 coding DNA: TGTGCCAGCAGACTAGCGGGACTCGCGAACACCGGGGAGCTGTTTTTT. Protein sequence: CASRLAGLANTGELFF. The whole variable domain, filled in from reference TRBV7-3 and TRBJ2-2, reads GAGVSQTPSNKVTEKGKYVELRCDPISGHTALYWYRQSLGQGPEFLIYFQGTGAADDSGLPNDRFFAVRPEGSVSTLKIQRTERGDSAVYLCASRLAGLANTGELFFGEGSRLTVL.

In DNA, the CDR3 is TGTGCCAGCAGCCTCACAGGGTGGCACGAGCAGTACTTC. Translation: CASSLTGWHEQYF. V usage is TRBV5-6 and J usage is TRBJ2-7, with a weak D call TRBD1 (6 bases). The germline V and J ends were trimmed by 4 bases and 5 bases, with 13 bases remaining between them. CDR3 length: 13 amino acids. Germline assignment: CDR1 SGHDT and CDR2 YYEEEE.

The chain employs TRBV28 and TRBJ1-6; 7 bases fit TRBD1. The germline V gene has CDR1 MDHEN and CDR2 SYDVKM. Losses at the gene ends were 9 bases for V and 0 bases for J; bases not matched to a gene: 5. The CDR3 totals 15 residues. As DNA, the CDR3 is TGTGCCAGTAGACAGGGAAGCTCCTATAATTCACCCCTCCACTTT. It is translated as CASRQGSSYNSPLHF.

This chain uses TRBV6-1 with TRBJ2-1; maybe TRBD2 (5 bases). V was trimmed by 1 base and J by 5 bases, leaving 6 bases between them. The CDR3 is 13 amino acids. CDR1 and CDR2 (germline): MNHNS, SASEGT. Written as DNA, the CDR3 is TGTGCCAGCAGTGAAGTGGGAGACAATGAGCAGTTCTTC. Translated, it gives CASSEVGDNEQFF.

The rearrangement uses TRBV7-2 and TRBJ2-1, with 9 positions matching TRBD2. V lost 4 bases, J lost 8 bases, and 6 bases stayed unmatched. CDR1 is SGHTA and CDR2 is FQGNSA in the germline V gene. This CDR3 has 14 amino acids. The CDR3 bases are TGTGCCAGCAGCTCCAATAGCGGGGGCGATGAGCAGTTCTTC. It yields the protein CASSSNSGGDEQFF. The whole variable domain, filled in from reference TRBV7-2 and TRBJ2-1, reads GAGVSQSPSNKVTEKGKDVELRCDPISGHTALYWYRQSLGQGLEFLIYFQGNSAPDKSGLPSDRFSAERTGGSVSTLTIQRTQQEDSAVYLCASSSNSGGDEQFFGPGTRLTVL.

V gene TRBV3-1 (or the pseudogene TRBV3-2) combines with J gene TRBJ2-1, with 8 nucleotides matching TRBD1. The germline V gene has CDR1 LGHDT and CDR2 YNNKEL (reference sequence). There are 13 residues in the CDR3. The trim removed 5 bases at V and 7 bases at J, leaving 4 bases unmatched. The CDR3 loop reads CASSITGGNEQFF. In nucleotides, the CDR3 is TGTGCCAGCAGCATCACAGGGGGGAATGAGCAGTTCTTC.

J is TRBJ1-5 and V is TRBV18; 7 bases map to TRBD1. The trim removed 3 bases at V and 4 bases at J, leaving 0 bases unmatched. Per the germline V gene, CDR1 is KGHSH and CDR2 is LQKENI. The CDR3 has 13 residues. The CDR3 region is CASSPDRNQPQHF. CDR3 nucleotides: TGTGCCAGCTCACCGGACAGGAATCAGCCCCAGCATTTT.

The chain joins TRBV19 to TRBJ1-3, with 7 positions matching TRBD1. Trimming took 8 bases from V and 0 from J; bases not matched to a gene: 10. This CDR3 is built from 16 residues. Germline V lookup: CDR1 LNHDA, CDR2 SQIVND (reference sequence). The CDR3 DNA sequence: TGTGCCAGTGCTGGGACAGCCTCCAACTCTGGAAACACCATATATTTT. It codes for CASAGTASNSGNTIYF.